The text below deals with one T cell receptor beta chain. Its target is unknown. These data belong to a study of T cell responses to AZD1222 COVID-19 vaccine. Regarding the study as a whole: Repertoires in all cases were sampled only once the peak T cell response had passed.

TCRdb's table, derived via immunoSEQ multiplex PCR, lists solely in-frame clones and lacks some. This table has about 150,000 clones, roughly 90% appearing once. This CDR3 has 13 residues. V shed 0 bases and J shed 6 bases, with 8 bases lying between them. Germline CDR1 MNHEY, CDR2 SVGEGT. This TCR was recovered from an adult in good health. The material was peripheral blood, obtained on day 0 of AZD1222 vaccination. The chain carries TRBV6-2 or TRBV6-3 and TRBJ1-1; D is unclear. The CDR3 is CASSYSSNPEAFF. The CDR3 coding sequence is TGTGCCAGCAGTTACTCGAGTAATCCTGAAGCTTTCTTT.